This record concerns one T cell receptor beta chain sequence. These data are taken from a study of technical replicates of blood from several donors. Profiled with immunoSEQ multiplex PCR; TCRdb holds only in-frame clones, not every one. Counted here are about 71,000 clones, roughly 92% occurring once; the ten biggest clones make up around 0.41%. Trimming removed 4 bases from V and 1 base from J, with 12 bases in between. CDR1 and CDR2 (germline): SGDLS, YYNGEE. The length of the CDR3 is 15 residues. The chain links TRBV9 to TRBJ1-5, with D tentatively TRBD1 (5 bases). The sequence came from a human donor in good health. The sequencing sample was made of T cells isolated from PBMCs. CDR3 bases: TGTGCCAGCAGCTCAGGGCCCGGGAGCAATCAGCCCCAGCATTTT. Residues: CASSSGPGSNQPQHF.